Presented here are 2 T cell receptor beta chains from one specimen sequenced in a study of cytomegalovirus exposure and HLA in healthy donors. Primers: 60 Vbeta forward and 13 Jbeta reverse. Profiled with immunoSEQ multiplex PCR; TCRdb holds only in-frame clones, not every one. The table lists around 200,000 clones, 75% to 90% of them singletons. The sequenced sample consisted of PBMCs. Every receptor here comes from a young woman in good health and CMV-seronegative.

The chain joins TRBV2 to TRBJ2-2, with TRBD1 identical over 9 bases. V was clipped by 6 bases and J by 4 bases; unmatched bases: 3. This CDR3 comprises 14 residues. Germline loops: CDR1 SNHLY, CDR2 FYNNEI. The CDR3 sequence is CASSRDRATGELFF. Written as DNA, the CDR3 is TGTGCCAGCAGCCGGGACAGGGCCACCGGGGAGCTGTTTTTT.

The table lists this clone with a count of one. As DNA, the CDR3 is TGTGCCAGCAGCTCAGGGGGCTTAGAGACCCAGTACTTC. It specifies CASSSGGLETQYF. This chain joins TRBV5-4 and TRBJ2-5; 8 bases match TRBD1. The CDR3 is made up of 13 amino acids. Germline V gene sequence: CDR1 SGHNT, CDR2 YYREEE (reference sequence). J lost 4 bases, V lost 3 bases, and 2 bases had no gene match.